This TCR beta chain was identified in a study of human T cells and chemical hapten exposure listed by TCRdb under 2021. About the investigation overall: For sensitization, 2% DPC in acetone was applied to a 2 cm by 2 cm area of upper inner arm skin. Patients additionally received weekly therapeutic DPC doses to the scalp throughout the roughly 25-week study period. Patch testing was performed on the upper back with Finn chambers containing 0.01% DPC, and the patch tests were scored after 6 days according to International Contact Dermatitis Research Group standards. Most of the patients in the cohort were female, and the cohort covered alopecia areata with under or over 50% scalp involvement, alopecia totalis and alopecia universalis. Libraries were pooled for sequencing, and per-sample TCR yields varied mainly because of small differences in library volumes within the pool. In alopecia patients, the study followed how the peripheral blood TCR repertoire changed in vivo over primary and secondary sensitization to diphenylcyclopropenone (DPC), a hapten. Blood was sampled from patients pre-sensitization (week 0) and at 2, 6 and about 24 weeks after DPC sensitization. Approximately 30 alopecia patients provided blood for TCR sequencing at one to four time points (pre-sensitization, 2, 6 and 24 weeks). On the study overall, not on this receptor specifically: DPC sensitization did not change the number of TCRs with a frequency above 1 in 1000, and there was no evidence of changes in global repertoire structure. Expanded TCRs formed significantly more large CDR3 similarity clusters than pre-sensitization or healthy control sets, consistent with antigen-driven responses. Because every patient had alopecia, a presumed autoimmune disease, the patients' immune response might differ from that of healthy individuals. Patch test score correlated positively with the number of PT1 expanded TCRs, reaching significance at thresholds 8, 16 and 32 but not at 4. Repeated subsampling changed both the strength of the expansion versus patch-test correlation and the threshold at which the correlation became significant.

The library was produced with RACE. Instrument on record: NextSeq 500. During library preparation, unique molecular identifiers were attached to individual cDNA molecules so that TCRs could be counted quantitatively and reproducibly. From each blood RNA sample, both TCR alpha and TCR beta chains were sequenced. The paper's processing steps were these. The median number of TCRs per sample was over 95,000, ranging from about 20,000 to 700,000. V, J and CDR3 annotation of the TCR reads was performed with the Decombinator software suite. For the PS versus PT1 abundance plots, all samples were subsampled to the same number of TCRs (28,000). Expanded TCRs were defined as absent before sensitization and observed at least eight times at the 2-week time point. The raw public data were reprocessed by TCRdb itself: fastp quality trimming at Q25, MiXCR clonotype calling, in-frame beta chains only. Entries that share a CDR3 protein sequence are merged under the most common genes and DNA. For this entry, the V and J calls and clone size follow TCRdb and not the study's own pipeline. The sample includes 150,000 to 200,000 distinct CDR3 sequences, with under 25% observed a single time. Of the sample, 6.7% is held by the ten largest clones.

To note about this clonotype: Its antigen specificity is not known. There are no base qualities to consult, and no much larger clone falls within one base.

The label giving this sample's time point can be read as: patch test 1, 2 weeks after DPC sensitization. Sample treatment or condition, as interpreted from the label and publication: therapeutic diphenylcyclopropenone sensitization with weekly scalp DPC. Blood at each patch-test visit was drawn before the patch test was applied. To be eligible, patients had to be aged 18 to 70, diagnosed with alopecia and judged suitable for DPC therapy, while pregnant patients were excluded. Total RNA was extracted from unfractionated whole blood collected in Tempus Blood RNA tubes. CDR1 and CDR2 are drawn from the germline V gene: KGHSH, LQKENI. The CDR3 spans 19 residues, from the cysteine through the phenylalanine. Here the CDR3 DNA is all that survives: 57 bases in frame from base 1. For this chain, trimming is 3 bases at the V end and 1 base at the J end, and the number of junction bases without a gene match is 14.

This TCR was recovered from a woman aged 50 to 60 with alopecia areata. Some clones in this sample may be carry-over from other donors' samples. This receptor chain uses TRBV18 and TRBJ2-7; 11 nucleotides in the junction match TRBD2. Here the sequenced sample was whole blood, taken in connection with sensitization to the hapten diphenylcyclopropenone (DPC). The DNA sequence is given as TGTGCCAGCTCACCGCTGCCTATCTTCCTAGCGGGAGGTTCCTACGAGCAGTACTTC. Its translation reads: CASSPLPIFLAGGSYEQYF.